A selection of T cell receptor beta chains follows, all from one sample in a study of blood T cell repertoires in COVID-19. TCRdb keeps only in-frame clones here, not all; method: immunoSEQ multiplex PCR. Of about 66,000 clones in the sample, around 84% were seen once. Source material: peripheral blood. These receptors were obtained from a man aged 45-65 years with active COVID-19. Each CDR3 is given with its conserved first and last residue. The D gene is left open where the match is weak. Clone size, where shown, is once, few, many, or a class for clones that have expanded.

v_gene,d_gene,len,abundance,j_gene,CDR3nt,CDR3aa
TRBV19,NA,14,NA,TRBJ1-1,TGTGCCAGTAGTCCCAACAGGGTGAGGACTGAAGCTTTCTTT,CASSPNRVRTEAFF
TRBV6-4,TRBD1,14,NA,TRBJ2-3,TGTGCCAGCAGTGAGGGACAGGCCACAGATACGCAGTATTTT,CASSEGQATDTQYF
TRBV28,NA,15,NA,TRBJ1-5,TGTGCCAGCAGTCCGATGGGCGAAAGCAATCAGCCCCAGCATTTT,CASSPMGESNQPQHF
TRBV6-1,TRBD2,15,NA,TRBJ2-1,TGTGCCAGCAGTGAAGGCCCTAGCGGGGCCAATGAGCAGTTCTTC,CASSEGPSGANEQFF
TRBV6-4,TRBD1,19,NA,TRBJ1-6,TGTGCCAGCAGTGTCGGACAGGGGGAACAGCACTCCTATAATTCACCCCTCCACTTT,CASSVGQGEQHSYNSPLHF
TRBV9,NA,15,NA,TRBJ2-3,TGTGCCAGCAGCCCGTTAGATCCGAGCACAGATACGCAGTATTTT,CASSPLDPSTDTQYF
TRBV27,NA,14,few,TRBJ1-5,TGTGCCAGCAGTTTCGAGGGGGTCAATCAGCCCCAGCATTTT,CASSFEGVNQPQHF
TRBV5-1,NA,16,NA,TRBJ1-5,TGCGCCAGCAGCTTGGGAGGGACTGGGGGCAATCAGCCCCAGCATTTT,CASSLGGTGGNQPQHF
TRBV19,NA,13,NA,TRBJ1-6,TGTGCCAGTCAGACAGGACTTGGGTCACCCCTCCACTTT,CASQTGLGSPLHF
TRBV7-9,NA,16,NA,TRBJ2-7,TGTGCCAGCAGCCAATCTGGTTGGTATTCAGGCTACGAGCAGTACTTC,CASSQSGWYSGYEQYF
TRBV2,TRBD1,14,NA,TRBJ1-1,TGTGCCAGCAAAACAGGGGGTATGGGCACTGAAGCTTTCTTT,CASKTGGMGTEAFF
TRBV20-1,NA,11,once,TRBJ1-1,TGCAGTGCTGGCGGAGGGGCGGGAGCTTTCTTT,CSAGGGAGAFF
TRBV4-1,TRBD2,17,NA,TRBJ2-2,TGCGCCAGCAGCCAAGAAGCTGGCGGGGGGTTCACCGGGGAGCTGTTTTTT,CASSQEAGGGFTGELFF
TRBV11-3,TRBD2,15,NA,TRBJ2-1,TGTGCCAGCAGCCCGAGCGGGGGGCTCTACAATGAGCAGTTCTTC,CASSPSGGLYNEQFF
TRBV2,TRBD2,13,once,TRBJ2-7,TGTGCCAGCGGGGGGGGAGTTAACTACGAGCAGTACTTC,CASGGGVNYEQYF
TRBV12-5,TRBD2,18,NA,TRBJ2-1,TGTGCTAGTGGTTTGACACTAGCGGTTGTAGGTAGTGGCAATGAGCAGTTCTTC,CASGLTLAVVGSGNEQFF
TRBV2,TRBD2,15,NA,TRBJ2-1,TGTGCCAGCAGTCCTAGGGCGGGGGGGGCGGATGAGCAGTTCTTC,CASSPRAGGADEQFF
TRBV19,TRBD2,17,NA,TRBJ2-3,TGTGCCAGTAGTTTGCAGGTACTAGCGCAAAGCACAGATACGCAGTATTTT,CASSLQVLAQSTDTQYF
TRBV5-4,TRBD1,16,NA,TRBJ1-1,TGTGCCAGCAGCCCTAAGGACAGGGGGCGCCCCAATGAAGCTTTCTTT,CASSPKDRGRPNEAFF